This T cell receptor beta chain was captured by sequencing in a study of blood T cell repertoires in COVID-19 (TCRdb year 2020). Some background on the complete study: The collaborator samples originated in the United States, Italy and Spain and spanned the acute and convalescent phases of COVID-19. The prospective study material was composed of cDNA or gDNA derived from T cells, B-cell-depleted T cells, or PBMCs. Subjects who had been exposed to COVID-19, were actively infected with it, or had recovered from it provided the deeply sampled blood TCRbeta repertoires that made up the dataset. The repertoires were released in a freely available public database intended as a resource for research on the immune response to SARS-CoV-2. The samples were drawn from two sources: the first 160 participants of the ongoing ImmuneRACE study, and 1,200 or so subjects contributed by 6 global collaborators. A de-identified subject ID, COVID-19 status, age in years and sex were almost always included in the sample metadata. Where available, HLA class I and class II types were obtained from metadata supplied by the sample provider rather than from assay-based typing.

This clone has a handful of counts. Its antigen is currently not known. One base away there is no much larger clone; base qualities are not given. Whole blood was collected in K2EDTA tubes by collaborating institutions according to the institutions' own protocols. For TCRbeta analysis, collaborator samples were shipped as frozen whole blood, as isolated PBMCs, or as DNA extracted from either sample type. TCRbeta CDR3 regions were amplified from genomic DNA using the immunoSEQ Assay, a bias-controlled multiplex PCR. The authors' analysis ran thus. Within the assay, amplification of reference gene primers was used to estimate how many nucleated cells each sample contained. Sequence reads were collapsed and filtered to measure the absolute abundance of every unique TCRbeta CDR3 rearrangement. For each sample, productive Simpson clonality was calculated as the square root of Simpson's diversity index across productive rearrangements. TCRdb took over this immuneACCESS table, retaining in-frame rearrangements with V and J assigned. Such tables are incomplete; in checked studies, under half of the missing clones stem from an unresolved V gene, and the remainder is unexplained. The V and J calls and clone size are taken from that table; D and trimming were inferred from the DNA. The sample table contains 230,000 or so clones; only one count was recorded for roughly 80% of them. The ten largest clones represent around 20% of the sample.

Trimming accounts for 5 bases at V and 1 base at J, while the number of junction bases matched to no gene is 6. Via the germline V gene, CDR1 is SGHTA and CDR2 FQGTGA. Spanning cysteine to phenylalanine, the CDR3 consists of 15 amino acids. Of all the DNA, just the CDR3 is kept, 45 bases in frame from base 1. Overall study outcomes, separate from this receptor: The amount of clinical and demographic metadata varied by source and participant and was provided uncurated.

The sequenced sample consisted of peripheral blood. The TCR sequence derives from a young man with active or convalescent COVID-19. Recombination connected TRBV7-3 to TRBJ2-7; 9 middle bases align to TRBD1. The CDR3 here reads CASSPQGTGSYEQYF. The DNA sequence follows: TGTGCCAGCAGCCCACAAGGGACAGGGTCCTACGAGCAGTACTTC.